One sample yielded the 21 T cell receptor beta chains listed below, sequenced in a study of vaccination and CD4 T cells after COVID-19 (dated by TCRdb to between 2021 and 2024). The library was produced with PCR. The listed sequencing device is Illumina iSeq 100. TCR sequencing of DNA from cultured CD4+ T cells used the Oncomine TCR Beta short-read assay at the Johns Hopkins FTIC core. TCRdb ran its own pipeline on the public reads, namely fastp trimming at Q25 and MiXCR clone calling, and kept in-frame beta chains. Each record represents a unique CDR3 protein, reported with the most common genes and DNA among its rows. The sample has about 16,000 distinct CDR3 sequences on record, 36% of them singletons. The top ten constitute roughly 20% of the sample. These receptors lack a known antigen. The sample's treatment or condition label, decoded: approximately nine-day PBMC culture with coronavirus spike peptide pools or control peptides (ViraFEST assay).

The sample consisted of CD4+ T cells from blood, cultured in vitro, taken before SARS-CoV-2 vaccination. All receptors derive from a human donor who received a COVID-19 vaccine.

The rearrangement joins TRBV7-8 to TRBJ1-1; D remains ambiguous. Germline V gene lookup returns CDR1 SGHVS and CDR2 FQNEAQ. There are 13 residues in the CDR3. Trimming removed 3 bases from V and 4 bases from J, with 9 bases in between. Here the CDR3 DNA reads TGTGCCAGCAGCTTCATGCCCAGCACTGAAGCTTTCTTT. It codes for CASSFMPSTEAFF.

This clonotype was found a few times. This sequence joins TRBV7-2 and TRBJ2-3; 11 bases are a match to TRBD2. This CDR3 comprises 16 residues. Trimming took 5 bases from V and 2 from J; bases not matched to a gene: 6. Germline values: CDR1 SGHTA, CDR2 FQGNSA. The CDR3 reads CASSKLAGDPTDTQYF. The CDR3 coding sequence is TGTGCCAGCAGCAAACTAGCGGGAGATCCCACAGATACGCAGTATTTT.

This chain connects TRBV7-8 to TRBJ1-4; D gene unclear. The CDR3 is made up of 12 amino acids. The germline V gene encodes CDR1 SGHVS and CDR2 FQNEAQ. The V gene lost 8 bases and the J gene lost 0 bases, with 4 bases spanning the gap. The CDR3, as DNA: TGTGCCAGCGGCGCAACTAATGAAAAACTGTTTTTT. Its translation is CASGATNEKLFF.

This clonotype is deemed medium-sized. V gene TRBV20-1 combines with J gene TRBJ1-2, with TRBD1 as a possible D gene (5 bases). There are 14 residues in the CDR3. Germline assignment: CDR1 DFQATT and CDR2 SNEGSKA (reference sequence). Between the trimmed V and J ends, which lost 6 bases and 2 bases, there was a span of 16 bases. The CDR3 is CSAGRSGTNYGYTF. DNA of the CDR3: TGCAGTGCCGGGCGGTCAGGGACCAACTATGGCTACACCTTC.

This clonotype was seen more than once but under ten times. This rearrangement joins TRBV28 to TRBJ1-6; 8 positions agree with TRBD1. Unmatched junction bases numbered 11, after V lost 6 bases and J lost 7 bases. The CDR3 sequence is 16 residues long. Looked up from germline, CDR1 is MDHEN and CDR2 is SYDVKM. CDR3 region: CASSYPTGEGNSPLHF. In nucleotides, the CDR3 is TGTGCCAGCAGCTACCCGACAGGGGAAGGAAATTCACCCCTCCACTTT. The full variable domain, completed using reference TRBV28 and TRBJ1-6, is DVKVTQSSRYLVKRTGEKVFLECVQDMDHENMFWYRQDPGLGLRLIYFSYDVKMKEKGDIPEGYSVSREKKERFSLILESASTNQTSMYLCASSYPTGEGNSPLHFGNGTRLTVT.

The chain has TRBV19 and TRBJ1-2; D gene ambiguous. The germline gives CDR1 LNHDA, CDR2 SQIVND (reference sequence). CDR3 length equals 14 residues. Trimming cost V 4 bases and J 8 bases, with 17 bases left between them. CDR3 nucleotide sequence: TGTGCCAGTAGTACACCCGACGGGGTTGGCGGCTACACCTTC. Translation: CASSTPDGVGGYTF.

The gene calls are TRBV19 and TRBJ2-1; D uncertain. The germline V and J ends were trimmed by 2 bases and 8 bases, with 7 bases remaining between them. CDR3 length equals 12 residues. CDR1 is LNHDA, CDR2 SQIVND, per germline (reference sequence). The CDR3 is CASSIRDDEQFF. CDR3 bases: TGTGCCAGTAGTATAAGGGATGATGAGCAGTTCTTC.

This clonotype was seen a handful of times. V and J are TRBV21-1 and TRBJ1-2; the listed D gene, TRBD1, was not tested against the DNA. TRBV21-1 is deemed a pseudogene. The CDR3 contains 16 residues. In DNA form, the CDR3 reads TGTGCCAGCAGCAAACCCGTGAGGGACAGGGGATTGGGCTACACCTTC. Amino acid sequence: CASSKPVRDRGLGYTF.

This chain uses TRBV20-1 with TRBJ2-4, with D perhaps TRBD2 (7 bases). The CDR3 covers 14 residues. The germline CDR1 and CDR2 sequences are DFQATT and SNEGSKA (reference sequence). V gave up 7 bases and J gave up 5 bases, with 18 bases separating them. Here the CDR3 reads CSGLSGGTENIQYF. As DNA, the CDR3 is TGCAGTGGATTGTCGGGGGGCACCGAAAACATTCAGTACTTC.

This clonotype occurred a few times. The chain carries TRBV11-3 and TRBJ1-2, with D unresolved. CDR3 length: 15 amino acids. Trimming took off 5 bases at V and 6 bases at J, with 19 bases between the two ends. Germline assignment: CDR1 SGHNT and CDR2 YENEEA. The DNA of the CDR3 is TGTGCCAGCAGCCCTGAGACGTTTACGGATGATGGCTACACCTTC. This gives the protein CASSPETFTDDGYTF.

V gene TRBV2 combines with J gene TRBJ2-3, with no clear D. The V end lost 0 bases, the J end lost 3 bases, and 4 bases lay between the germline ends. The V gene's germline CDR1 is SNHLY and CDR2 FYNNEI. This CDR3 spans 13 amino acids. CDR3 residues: CASSEAATDTQYF. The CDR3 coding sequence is TGTGCCAGCAGTGAAGCGGCGACAGATACGCAGTATTTT.

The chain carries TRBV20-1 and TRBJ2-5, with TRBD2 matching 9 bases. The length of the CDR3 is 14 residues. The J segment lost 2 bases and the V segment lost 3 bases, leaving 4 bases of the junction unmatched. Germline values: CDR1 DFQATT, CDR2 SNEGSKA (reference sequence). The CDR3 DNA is TGCAGTGCTAGGAGAGCGGGGGGTCAAGAGACCCAGTACTTC. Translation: CSARRAGGQETQYF.

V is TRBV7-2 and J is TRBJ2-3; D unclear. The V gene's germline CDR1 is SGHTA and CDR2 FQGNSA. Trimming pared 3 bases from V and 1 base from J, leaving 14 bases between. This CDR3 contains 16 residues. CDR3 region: CASSFLGWRRTDTQYF. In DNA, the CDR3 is TGTGCCAGCAGCTTTCTGGGGTGGCGCCGCACAGATACGCAGTATTTT.

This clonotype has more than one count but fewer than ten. Written as DNA, the CDR3 is TGTGCCAGCAGGCCAGGGCAGGGGGCGCTTGGAAACACCATATATTTT. It yields the protein CASRPGQGALGNTIYF. V and J are TRBV6-1 and TRBJ1-3; TRBD1 aligns across 8 bases. The CDR3 is 16 amino acids. J was trimmed by 3 bases and V by 6 bases; bases with no gene match: 10. Germline CDR1 is MNHNS and CDR2 is SASEGT.

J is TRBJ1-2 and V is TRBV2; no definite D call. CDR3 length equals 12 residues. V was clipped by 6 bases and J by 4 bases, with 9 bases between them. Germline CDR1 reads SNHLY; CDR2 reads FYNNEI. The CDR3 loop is CASRASFYGYTF. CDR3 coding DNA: TGTGCCAGCAGGGCGAGCTTCTATGGCTACACCTTC. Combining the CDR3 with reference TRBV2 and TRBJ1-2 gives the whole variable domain EPEVTQTPSHQVTQMGQEVILRCVPISNHLYFYWYRQILGQKVEFLVSFYNNEISEKSEIFDDQFSVERPDGSNFTLKIRSTKLEDSAMYFCASRASFYGYTFGSGTRLTVV.

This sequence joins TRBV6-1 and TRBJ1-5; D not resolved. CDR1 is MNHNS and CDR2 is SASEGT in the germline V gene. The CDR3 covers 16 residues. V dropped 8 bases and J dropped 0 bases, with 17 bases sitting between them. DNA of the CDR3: TGTGCCAGCTTTTCCCCTCGGGGATATAGCAATCAGCCCCAGCATTTT. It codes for CASFSPRGYSNQPQHF.

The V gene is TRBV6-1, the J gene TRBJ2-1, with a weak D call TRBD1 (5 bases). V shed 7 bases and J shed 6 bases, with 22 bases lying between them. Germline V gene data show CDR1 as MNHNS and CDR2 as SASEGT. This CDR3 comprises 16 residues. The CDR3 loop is CASKVHQAGLGNEQFF. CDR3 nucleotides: TGTGCCAGCAAAGTCCATCAGGCAGGGTTGGGCAATGAGCAGTTCTTC.

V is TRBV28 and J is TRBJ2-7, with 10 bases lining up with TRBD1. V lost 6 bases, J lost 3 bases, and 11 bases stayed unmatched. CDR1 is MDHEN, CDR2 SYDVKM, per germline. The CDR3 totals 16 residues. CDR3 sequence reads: CASRRTGTGDLYEQYF. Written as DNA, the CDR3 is TGTGCCAGCAGGCGGACTGGGACAGGGGACCTCTACGAGCAGTACTTC.

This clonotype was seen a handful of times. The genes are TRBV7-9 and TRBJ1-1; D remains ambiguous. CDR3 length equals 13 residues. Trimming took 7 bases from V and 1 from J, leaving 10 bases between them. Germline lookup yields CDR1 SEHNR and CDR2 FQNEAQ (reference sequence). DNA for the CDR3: TGTGCCAGCACCCTGAGGAGGAACACTGAAGCTTTCTTT. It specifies CASTLRRNTEAFF.

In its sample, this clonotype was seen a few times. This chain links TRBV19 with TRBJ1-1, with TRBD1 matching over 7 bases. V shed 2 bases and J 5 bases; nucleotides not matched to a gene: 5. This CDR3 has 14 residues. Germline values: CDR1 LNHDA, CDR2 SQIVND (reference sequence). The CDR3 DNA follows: TGTGCCAGTAGTATACGGGACAGTAGAACTGAAGCTTTCTTT. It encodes CASSIRDSRTEAFF.

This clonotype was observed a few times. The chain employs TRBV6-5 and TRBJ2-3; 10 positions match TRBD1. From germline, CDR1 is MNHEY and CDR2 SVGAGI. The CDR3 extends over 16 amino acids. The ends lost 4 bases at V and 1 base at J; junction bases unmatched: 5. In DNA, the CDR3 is TGTGCCAGCAGTTCCCGGGACAGGGGAGGCACAGATACGCAGTATTTT. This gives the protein CASSSRDRGGTDTQYF.